One sample yielded the 6 T cell receptor beta chains listed below, sequenced in a study of T cells after posttransplantation cyclophosphamide. Measured with immunoSEQ multiplex PCR; TCRdb has only the in-frame clones, and not every one. Singletons are absent from the sample, which has tens of thousands of clones. Source material: PBMCs. The receptors were gathered from a woman aged 55-69 years in good health, CMV-negative, and a related stem cell transplant donor.

This clone has ten or more counts. The chain employs TRBV5-4 and TRBJ2-7; a weak D match, TRBD1 (6 bases). This CDR3 is 15 amino acids long. Germline loops: CDR1 SGHNT, CDR2 YYREEE (reference sequence). Between the trimmed V and J ends, which lost 3 bases and 2 bases, there was a span of 15 bases. Here the CDR3 DNA reads TGTGCCAGCAGCTCTGGACAGACAACTGCCTACGAGCAGTACTTC. Its translation: CASSSGQTTAYEQYF.

In this sample, this clone turned up many times. The chain couples TRBV5-1 to TRBJ1-1, with D tentatively TRBD1 (5 bases). Trimming stripped 5 bases from V and 4 bases from J, with 9 bases between. Germline assignment: CDR1 SGHRS and CDR2 YFSETQ. The CDR3 sequence is 12 residues long. The DNA for the CDR3 is TGCGCCAGCAGTCAGGGTGCCACTGAAGCTTTCTTT. Its protein is CASSQGATEAFF.

The V call is TRBV19, the J call TRBJ1-2; 7 positions agree with TRBD1. The CDR3 loop spans 13 amino acids. CDR1 is LNHDA and CDR2 is SQIVND in the germline V gene (reference sequence). V lost 6 bases, J lost 8 bases, and 9 bases stayed unmatched. The CDR3, as DNA: TGTGCCAGTAGCCCTTACAGGGGCCGCGGCTACACCTTC. It yields the protein CASSPYRGRGYTF.

This clone was recorded a few times. This CDR3 reads CASSFASTGGLPEAFF. CDR3 nucleotide sequence: TGTGCCAGCAGCTTCGCTTCGACAGGGGGCTTGCCTGAAGCTTTCTTT. The chain combines TRBV7-2 with TRBJ1-1; 10 bases agree with TRBD1. There are 16 residues in the CDR3. From germline, CDR1 is SGHTA and CDR2 FQGNSA. J lost 6 bases, V lost 3 bases, and 10 bases had no gene match.

The sample holds many counts of this clone. The chain joins TRBV21-1 to TRBJ1-4. TRBV21-1 is termed a pseudogene. The CDR3 consists of 18 residues. DNA for the CDR3: TGTGCCAGCAGCAAAGAACCTACCTCGAGGCAGTCGGATGAAAAACTGTTTTTT. This gives the protein CASSKEPTSRQSDEKLFF.

In this sample, this clone turned up many times. This chain uses TRBV19 with TRBJ1-1, with 11 bases aligning to TRBD1. The V gene's germline CDR1 is LNHDA and CDR2 SQIVND (reference sequence). The trim removed 3 bases at V and 4 bases at J, leaving 4 bases unmatched. The CDR3 consists of 15 residues. CDR3 in amino acids: CASSIDGTGGTEAFF. The CDR3 DNA reads as TGTGCCAGTAGTATCGACGGGACAGGGGGCACTGAAGCTTTCTTT.